This entry lists 27 T cell receptor beta chains sequenced from one sample in a study of T cell clonality in common variable immunodeficiency. Assay: immunoSEQ multiplex PCR; the TCRdb copy retains only in-frame clones and omits some. The sample is made up of some 50,000 clones, none counted only once. The sequencing sample was made of peripheral blood mononuclear cells. The receptors stem from a person aged 18 to 75 in good health.

This clone was seen ten or more times. From the germline J gene comes the end of the CDR3, since the read stops 3 residues before it. This sequence joins TRBV7-2 and TRBJ2-1, with D tentatively TRBD1 (5 bases). CDR1 and CDR2 (germline): SGHTA, FQGNSA. V was shortened by 2 bases and J by 6 bases, with 14 bases between the two germline ends. The CDR3 has 15 residues. CDR3 bases read: TGTGCCAGCAGCTTACAGGGATATCCTACCAATGAG. Protein sequence: CASSLQGYPTNE. In full, the CDR3 is CASSLQGYPTNEQFF.

This clone was detected many times. The CDR3 end is not reached by the read, which stops 3 residues before it; the germline J gene fills it in. The genes are TRBV5-1 and TRBJ1-1; 9 nucleotides align to TRBD1. Germline CDR1 and CDR2: SGHRS and YFSETQ. With 4 bases clipped from V and 4 bases from J, the junction kept 8 bases outside the gene matches. The CDR3 runs 15 residues. CDR3 DNA (partial): TGCGCCAGCAGCACGTCGGGACAGGGTTTCACTGAA. Residues: CASSTSGQGFTE. The whole CDR3 protein is CASSTSGQGFTEAFF.

This clone showed up just a few times. The read stops 3 residues short of the end of the CDR3; the missing end is completed from the germline J gene. The rearrangement uses TRBV7-9 and TRBJ1-2; D might be TRBD1 (6 bases). Germline CDR1 SEHNR, CDR2 FQNEAQ (reference sequence). This CDR3 has 14 amino acids. CDR3 DNA, as far as it was read: TGTGCCAGCAGCTTGGCAGGGGCTAACTACGAC. It is translated as CASSLAGANYD. The full CDR3 protein is CASSLAGANYDYTF.

This clone was seen at least ten times. Read sequence stops 3 residues before the CDR3 end, and the germline J gene provides the missing end. The chain uses TRBV7-3 and TRBJ1-2, with TRBD1 as a possible D gene (5 bases). Germline V gives CDR1 SGHTA, CDR2 FQGTGA. The CDR3 is 14 amino acids. The sequenced part of the CDR3 DNA is TGTGCCAGCAGCAGGACTCGGGGGTACAATGAG. Amino acids: CASSRTRGYNE. The full-length CDR3 reads as CASSRTRGYNEYTF.

This clone appeared a few times. One junction end disagrees with the germline gene, perhaps due to a read error. With the read ending 3 residues before the CDR3 end, the germline J gene is used to fill in that end. The V gene is TRBV7-3, the J gene TRBJ2-7; tentatively, D is TRBD2 (6 bases). This CDR3 comprises 14 residues. Germline loops: CDR1 SGHTA, CDR2 FQGTGA. CDR3 DNA (partial): TGTGCCAGCGGCTTAACGCCGGGGGACCCCGAG. Translation gives CASGLTPGDPE. Given in full, the CDR3 is CASGLTPGDPEQYF.

This clone was seen many times. The read halts 3 residues ahead of the CDR3 end, with the missing end drawn from the germline J gene. The J gene is TRBJ2-7, the V gene TRBV5-1; TRBD1 matches 10 bases. CDR3 length: 16 amino acids. Germline CDR1 SGHRS, CDR2 YFSETQ. J was trimmed by 5 bases and V by 1 base; bases with no gene match: 9. The CDR3 region is CASSLLGETGGDEQYF. The CDR3 bases that were read are TGCGCCAGCAGCTTGTTAGGCGAGACAGGGGGCGACGAG.

There are many counts of this clone. The read is 3 residues too short to cover the CDR3 end, so that end is filled in from the germline J gene. The gene calls are TRBV20-1 and TRBJ2-5; TRBD2 matches 13 bases. Germline values: CDR1 DFQATT, CDR2 SNEGSKA (reference sequence). V shed 1 base and J 5 bases; nucleotides not matched to a gene: 13. The CDR3 contains 18 residues. This CDR3 is CSARVPGGLAGERETQYF. CDR3 bases read: TGCAGTGCTAGAGTGCCTGGCGGACTAGCGGGAGAAAGGGAGACC.

This clone was observed many times. The CDR3 end falls 3 residues outside the read, so it is completed with the germline J gene. The J gene is TRBJ1-4, the V gene TRBV20-1, with D perhaps TRBD1 (5 bases). Germline lookup yields CDR1 DFQATT and CDR2 SNEGSKA (reference sequence). The germline V and J ends were trimmed by 3 bases and 9 bases, with 11 bases remaining between them. This CDR3 has 12 amino acids. CDR3 bases read: TGCAGTGCTAGTGGGAGGGGAAAAAAA. This encodes CSASGRGKK. The full CDR3 protein reads CSASGRGKKLFF.

With respect to this clone: The CDR3 extends 3 residues past the end of the read, so its final part is completed from the germline J gene. V is TRBV5-3 and J is TRBJ2-1, with 8 nucleotides matching TRBD2. TRBV5-3 belongs to the ORF category, with a function that is uncertain. V shed 1 base and J 4 bases; nucleotides not matched to a gene: 7. This CDR3 spans 16 amino acids. CDR3 bases read: TGTGCCAGAAGCTTGAAAGCGGGAGAGTGGTACAATGAG. Its protein is CARSLKAGEWYNE. The whole CDR3 region reads CARSLKAGEWYNEQFF.

This clone was observed at least ten times. Read coverage stops 3 residues before the CDR3 terminus; the germline J gene supplies the remainder. The chain is built from TRBV12-3 or TRBV12-4 and TRBJ2-3; 7 bases align to TRBD2. CDR3 size: 14 residues. The ends lost 8 bases at V and 0 bases at J; junction bases unmatched: 5. CDR3 DNA (partial): TGTGCCAGCCTGCCTAGCGGTAGCACAGATACG. Protein product: CASLPSGSTDT. Given in full, the CDR3 is CASLPSGSTDTQYF.

This clone was detected many times. The CDR3 is cut off 3 residues early in the read; its end comes from the germline J gene. The V gene is TRBV19, the J gene TRBJ2-3; D is perhaps TRBD2 (6 bases). The ends were cut back, 3 bases at V and 4 bases at J, with 14 bases in the middle. The CDR3 totals 15 residues. CDR1 and CDR2 (germline): LNHDA, SQIVND (reference sequence). CDR3 in amino acids: CASSIGEGLADTQYF. The CDR3 DNA, read in part, is TGTGCCAGTAGTATCGGAGAGGGACTGGCAGATACG.

Of note for this clone: The CDR3 goes on 3 residues after the read ends, and that part is filled in from the germline J gene. This chain links TRBV7-2 with TRBJ1-2; unclear D gene. There are 15 residues in the CDR3. Germline lookup yields CDR1 SGHTA and CDR2 FQGNSA. The CDR3 bases that were read are TGTGCCAGCCTACTCGGCGGCGGTCTCAGTGATACC. This sequence encodes CASLLGGGLSDT. In full, the CDR3 is CASLLGGGLSDTYTF.

This clone was observed at least ten times. The junction and the germline gene differ at one end; a read error may be behind it. The CDR3 goes on 3 residues after the read ends, and that part is filled in from the germline J gene. The chain has TRBV4-2 and TRBJ2-1; 12 bases map to TRBD2. This CDR3 comprises 16 residues. The germline V gene encodes CDR1 LGHNA and CDR2 YNFKEQ. The sequenced CDR3 bases are TGCGCCAGCAGCCAAGCTCTAGCGGGAGGGCCGGGTGAG. It is translated as CASSQALAGGPGE. The CDR3 reads in full as CASSQALAGGPGEQFF.

This clone was seen repeatedly, ten times or more. Read coverage stops 3 residues before the CDR3 terminus; the germline J gene supplies the remainder. The chain employs TRBV28 and TRBJ1-2; 8 bases line up with TRBD1. Trimming removed 6 bases from V and 0 bases from J; junction bases left unmatched: 6. Germline CDR1 MDHEN, CDR2 SYDVKM. This CDR3 has 15 amino acids. The CDR3 spells CASSPGGLANYGYTF. CDR3 DNA (partial): TGTGCCAGCAGCCCAGGGGGCCTAGCTAACTATGGC.

There are a few counts of this clone. Read coverage stops 3 residues before the CDR3 terminus; the germline J gene supplies the remainder. The chain uses TRBV2 and TRBJ1-5, with 10 bases matching TRBD1. This CDR3 has 13 amino acids. The V gene end was trimmed by 7 bases and the J gene end by 7 bases; junction bases not matched to a gene: 4. Germline V gene data show CDR1 as SNHLY and CDR2 as FYNNEI. The sequenced CDR3 bases are TGTGCCAGCATGGGACAGGGGTTGCAGCCC. Its protein product is CASMGQGLQP. The whole CDR3 is CASMGQGLQPQHF.

About this clone: The CDR3 extends 3 residues past the end of the read, so its final part is completed from the germline J gene. The chain uses TRBV5-8 and TRBJ1-2; D remains ambiguous. Per germline, CDR1 SGHTS and CDR2 YDEGEE. CDR3 length equals 13 residues. V was pared by 5 bases and J by 4 bases, with 12 bases between. This CDR3 reads CASRLLSSYGYTF. The CDR3 bases that were read are TGTGCCAGCAGGTTGCTTTCTAGCTATGGC.

The sample holds many counts of this clone. The read halts 3 residues ahead of the CDR3 end, with the missing end drawn from the germline J gene. This sequence joins TRBV7-2 and TRBJ2-2; 7 positions agree with TRBD1. The germline V gene encodes CDR1 SGHTA and CDR2 FQGNSA. V lost 5 bases, J lost 6 bases, and 3 bases stayed unmatched. This CDR3 has 13 residues. The CDR3 sequence is CASSTGVAGELFF. The part of the CDR3 DNA that was read is TGTGCCAGCAGCACAGGGGTGGCCGGGGAG.

This clone was observed many times. The sequence runs out 3 residues before the end of the CDR3; the remainder is reconstructed from the germline J gene. This chain joins TRBV3-1 (or the pseudogene TRBV3-2) and TRBJ2-1; 10 positions agree with TRBD2. J gave up 6 bases and V 0 bases, and 5 bases lay outside the gene matches. Germline V CDR1 and CDR2: LGHDT, YNNKEL (reference sequence). There are 16 residues in the CDR3. CDR3 sequence reads: CASSQDLAGGPNEQFF. The part of the CDR3 DNA that was read is TGTGCCAGCAGCCAAGACTTAGCGGGAGGTCCCAATGAG.

At least ten counts were recorded for this clone. The CDR3 is CASSQDGQWGGRTDTQYF. The part of the CDR3 DNA that was read is TGTGCCAGCAGCCAAGATGGTCAGTGGGGGGGGCGAACAGATACG. The V call is TRBV14, the J call TRBJ2-3, with D possibly matching TRBD2 (7 bases). From the germline J gene comes the end of the CDR3, since the read stops 3 residues before it. Germline values: CDR1 SGHDN, CDR2 FVKESK. The V and J ends lost 0 bases and 3 bases respectively, with 19 bases between them. The CDR3 totals 18 residues.

This clone has at least ten counts. The CDR3 is cut off 3 residues early in the read; its end comes from the germline J gene. The chain has TRBV18 and TRBJ2-2, with unresolved D. This CDR3 is 16 amino acids long. The V gene's germline CDR1 is KGHSH and CDR2 LQKENI. Trimming cost V 3 bases and J 5 bases, with 16 bases left between them. The part of the CDR3 DNA that was read is TGTGCCAGCTCACCCGAGGAAGCGATTGGAACCGGGGAG. Translated: CASSPEEAIGTGE. The CDR3 in its entirety is CASSPEEAIGTGELFF.

This clone was picked up a small number of times. The read ends 3 residues shy of where the CDR3 ends; the end is completed using the germline J gene. This chain connects TRBV6-2 or TRBV6-3 to TRBJ2-3, with 8 bases lining up with TRBD2. CDR1 is MNHEY and CDR2 is SVGEGT in the germline V gene. The CDR3 consists of 16 residues. V shed 4 bases, J shed 4 bases, and the junction held 10 bases outside the gene matches. The CDR3 reads CASSFNGGADPDTQYF. The sequenced part of the CDR3 DNA is TGTGCCAGCAGTTTCAACGGGGGGGCTGATCCAGATACG.

Points on this clone: The CDR3 is cut off 3 residues early in the read; its end comes from the germline J gene. V gene TRBV20-1 combines with J gene TRBJ2-3; TRBD1 is a possible D gene (6 bases). CDR3 size: 14 residues. The germline CDR1 and CDR2 sequences are DFQATT and SNEGSKA (reference sequence). The DNA read from the CDR3 is TGCAGTGCTAGAGTATCCAGGGGCAATCAGCCG. Protein product: CSARVSRGNQP. The full CDR3 sequence reads CSARVSRGNQPQYF.

This clone was recorded at least ten times. The CDR3 bases that were read are TGTGCCATCAGTGAGAACAGGGGGCAAAGCACAGATACG. Residues: CAISENRGQSTDT. The entire CDR3 protein reads CAISENRGQSTDTQYF. V gene TRBV10-3 combines with J gene TRBJ2-3; 9 bases agree with TRBD1. The CDR3 end is not reached by the read, which stops 3 residues before it; the germline J gene fills it in. V dropped 2 bases and J dropped 0; count of bases not matched to a gene: 3. Germline V lookup: CDR1 ENHRY, CDR2 SYGVKD. This CDR3 is built from 16 residues.

Comment on this clone: The read gets to within 3 residues of the CDR3 end, and the germline J gene fills in the rest. The chain uses TRBV6-2 or TRBV6-3 and TRBJ1-2; D unresolved. The CDR3 contains 13 residues. In germline, CDR1 is MNHEY, CDR2 SVGEGT. CDR3 protein: CASSSTQPYDYTF. The CDR3 DNA, read in part, is TGTGCCAGCAGCTCCACCCAACCCTACGAC.

This clone was counted at least ten times. Read data end 3 residues before the CDR3 end; the end is taken from the germline J gene. V and J are TRBV5-1 and TRBJ2-3; D is unresolved. Deletions cut 1 base from V and 0 bases from J, with 6 bases between. The CDR3 is made up of 14 amino acids. The germline V gene encodes CDR1 SGHRS and CDR2 YFSETQ. The sequenced CDR3 bases are TGCGCCAGCAGCTTGTCGTTGAGCACAGATACG. This gives the protein CASSLSLSTDT. The entire CDR3 protein reads CASSLSLSTDTQYF.

Of note for this clone: The read halts 3 residues ahead of the CDR3 end, with the missing end drawn from the germline J gene. The chain couples TRBV6-1 to TRBJ1-1; no reliable D call. The germline V gene has CDR1 MNHNS and CDR2 SASEGT. The CDR3 extends over 13 amino acids. The covered CDR3 bases are TGTGCCAGCAGTGAAGCAGAGAACTATGGC. Protein: CASSEAENYG. The CDR3 in full is CASSEAENYGAFF.

The table lists this clone with many counts. Sequencing ends 3 residues short of the CDR3 end; the germline J gene provides the rest. The chain is built from TRBV12-3 or TRBV12-4 and TRBJ2-1; D ambiguous. V lost 4 bases and J lost 5, with 6 bases in between. This CDR3 has 12 amino acids. The part of the CDR3 DNA that was read is TGTGCCAGCAGTTCCCCCGACAATGAG. It specifies CASSSPDNE. The entire CDR3 protein reads CASSSPDNEQFF.